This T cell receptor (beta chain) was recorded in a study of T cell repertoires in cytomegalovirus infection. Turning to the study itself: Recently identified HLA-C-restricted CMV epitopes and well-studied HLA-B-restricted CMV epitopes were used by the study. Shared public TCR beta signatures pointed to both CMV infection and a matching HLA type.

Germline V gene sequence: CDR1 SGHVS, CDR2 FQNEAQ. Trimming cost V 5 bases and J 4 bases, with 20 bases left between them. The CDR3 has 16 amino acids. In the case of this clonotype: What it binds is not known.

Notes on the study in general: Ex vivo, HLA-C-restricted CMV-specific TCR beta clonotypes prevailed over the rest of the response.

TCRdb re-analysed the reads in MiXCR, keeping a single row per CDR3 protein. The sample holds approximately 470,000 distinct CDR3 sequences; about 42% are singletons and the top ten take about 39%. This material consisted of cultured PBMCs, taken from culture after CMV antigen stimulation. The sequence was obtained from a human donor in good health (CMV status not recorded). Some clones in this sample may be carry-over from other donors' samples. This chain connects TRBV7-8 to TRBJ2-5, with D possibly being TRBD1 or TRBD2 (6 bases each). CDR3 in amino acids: CASSRVLRGDPETQYF. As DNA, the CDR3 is TGTGCCAGCAGCCGGGTCCTGAGGGGGGACCCAGAGACCCAGTACTTC.